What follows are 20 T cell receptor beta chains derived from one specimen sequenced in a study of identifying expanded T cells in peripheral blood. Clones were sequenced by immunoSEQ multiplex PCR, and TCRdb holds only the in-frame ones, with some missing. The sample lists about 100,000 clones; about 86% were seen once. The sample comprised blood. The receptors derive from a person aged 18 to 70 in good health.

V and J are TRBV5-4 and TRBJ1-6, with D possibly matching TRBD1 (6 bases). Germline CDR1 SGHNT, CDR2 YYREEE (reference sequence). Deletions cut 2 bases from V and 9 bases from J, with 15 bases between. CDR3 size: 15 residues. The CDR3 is CASSFGTGYSSPLHF. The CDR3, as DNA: TGTGCCAGCAGCTTTGGAACAGGGTATTCTTCACCCCTCCACTTT.

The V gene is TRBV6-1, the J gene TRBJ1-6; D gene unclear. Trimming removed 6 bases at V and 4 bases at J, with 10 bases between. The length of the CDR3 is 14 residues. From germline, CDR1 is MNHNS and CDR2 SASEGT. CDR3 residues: CASSKTLYNSPLHF. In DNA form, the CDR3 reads TGTGCCAGCAGCAAGACACTTTATAATTCACCCCTCCACTTT.

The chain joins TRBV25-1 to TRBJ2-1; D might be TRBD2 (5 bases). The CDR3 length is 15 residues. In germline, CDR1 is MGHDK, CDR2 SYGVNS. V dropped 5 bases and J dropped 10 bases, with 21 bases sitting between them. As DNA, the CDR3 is TGTGCCAGCAGTATTGGTCCCGGGGTATGGACGGAGCAGTTCTTC. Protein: CASSIGPGVWTEQFF.

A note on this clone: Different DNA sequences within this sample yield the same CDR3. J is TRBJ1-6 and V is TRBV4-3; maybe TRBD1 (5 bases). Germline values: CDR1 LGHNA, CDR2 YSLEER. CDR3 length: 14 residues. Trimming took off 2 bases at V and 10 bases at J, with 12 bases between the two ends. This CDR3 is CASSQYEGVSPLHF. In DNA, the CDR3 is TGCGCCAGCAGCCAATACGAAGGGGTGTCACCCCTCCACTTT.

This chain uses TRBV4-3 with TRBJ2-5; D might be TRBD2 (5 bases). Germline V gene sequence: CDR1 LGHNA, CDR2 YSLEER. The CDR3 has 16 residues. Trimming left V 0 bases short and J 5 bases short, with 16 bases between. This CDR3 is CASSQDGGSGRETQYF. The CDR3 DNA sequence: TGCGCCAGCAGCCAAGACGGTGGGAGTGGAAGGGAGACCCAGTACTTC.

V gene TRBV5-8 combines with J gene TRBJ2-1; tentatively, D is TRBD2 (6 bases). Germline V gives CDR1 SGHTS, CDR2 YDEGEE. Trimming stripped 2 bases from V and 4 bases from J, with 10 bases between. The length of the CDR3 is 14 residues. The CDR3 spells CASSFGGIYNEQFF. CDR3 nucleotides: TGTGCCAGCAGCTTCGGGGGTATATACAATGAGCAGTTCTTC.

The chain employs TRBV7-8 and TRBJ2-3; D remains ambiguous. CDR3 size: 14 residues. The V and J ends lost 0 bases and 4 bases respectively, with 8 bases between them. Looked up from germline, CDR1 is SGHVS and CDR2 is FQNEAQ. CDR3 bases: TGTGCCAGCAGCTTAGCGCTTTTTCCAGATACGCAGTATTTT. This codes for CASSLALFPDTQYF. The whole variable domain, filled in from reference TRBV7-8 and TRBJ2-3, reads GAGVSQSPRYKVAKRGQDVALRCDPISGHVSLFWYQQALGQGPEFLTYFQNEAQLDKSGLPSDRFFAERPEGSVSTLKIQRTQQEDSAVYLCASSLALFPDTQYFGPGTRLTVL.

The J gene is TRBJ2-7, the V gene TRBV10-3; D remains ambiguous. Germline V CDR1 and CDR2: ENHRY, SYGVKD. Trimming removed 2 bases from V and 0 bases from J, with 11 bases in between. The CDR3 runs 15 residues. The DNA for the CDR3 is TGTGCCATCAGTGAGACCCCGGGTCTCTCCTACGAGCAGTACTTC. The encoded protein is CAISETPGLSYEQYF.

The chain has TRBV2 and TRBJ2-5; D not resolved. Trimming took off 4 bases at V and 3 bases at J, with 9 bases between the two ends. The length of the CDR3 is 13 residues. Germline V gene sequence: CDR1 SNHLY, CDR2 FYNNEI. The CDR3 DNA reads TGTGCCAGCAGTGGAACACGGGAAGAGACCCAGTACTTC. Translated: CASSGTREETQYF.

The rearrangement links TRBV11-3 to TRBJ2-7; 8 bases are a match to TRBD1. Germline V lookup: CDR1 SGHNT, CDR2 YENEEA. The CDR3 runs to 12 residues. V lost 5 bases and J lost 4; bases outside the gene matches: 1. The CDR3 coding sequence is TGTGCCAGCAGCCGGACAGGGTACGAGCAGTACTTC. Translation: CASSRTGYEQYF. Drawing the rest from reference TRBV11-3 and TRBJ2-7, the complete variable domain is EAGVVQSPRYKIIEKKQPVAFWCNPISGHNTLYWYLQNLGQGPELLIRYENEEAVDDSQLPKDRFSAERLKGVDSTLKIQPAELGDSAVYLCASSRTGYEQYFGPGTRLTVT.

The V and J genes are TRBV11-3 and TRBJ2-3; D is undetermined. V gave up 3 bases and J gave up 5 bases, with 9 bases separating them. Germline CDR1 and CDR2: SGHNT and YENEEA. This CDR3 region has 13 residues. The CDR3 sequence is CASSLGRRDTQYF. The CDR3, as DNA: TGTGCCAGCAGCTTGGGTCGGAGAGATACGCAGTATTTT. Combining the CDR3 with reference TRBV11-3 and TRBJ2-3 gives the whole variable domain EAGVVQSPRYKIIEKKQPVAFWCNPISGHNTLYWYLQNLGQGPELLIRYENEEAVDDSQLPKDRFSAERLKGVDSTLKIQPAELGDSAVYLCASSLGRRDTQYFGPGTRLTVL.

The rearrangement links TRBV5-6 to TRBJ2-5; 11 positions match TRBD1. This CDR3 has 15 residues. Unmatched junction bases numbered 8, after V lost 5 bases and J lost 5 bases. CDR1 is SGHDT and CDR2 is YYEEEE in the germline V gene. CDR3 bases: TGTGCCAGCAGTCTCTGGACAGGGGGCATGGAGACCCAGTACTTC. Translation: CASSLWTGGMETQYF.

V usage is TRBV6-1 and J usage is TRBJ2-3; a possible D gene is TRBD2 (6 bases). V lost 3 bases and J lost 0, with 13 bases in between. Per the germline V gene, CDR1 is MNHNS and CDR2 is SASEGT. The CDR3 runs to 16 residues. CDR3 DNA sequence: TGTGCCAGCAGTGACAGGCCCGGGACTAGCACAGATACGCAGTATTTT. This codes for CASSDRPGTSTDTQYF.

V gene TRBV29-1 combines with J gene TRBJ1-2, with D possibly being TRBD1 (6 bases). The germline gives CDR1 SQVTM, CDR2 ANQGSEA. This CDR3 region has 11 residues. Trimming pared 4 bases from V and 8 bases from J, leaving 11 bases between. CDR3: CSVVGGHGYTF. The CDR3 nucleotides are TGCAGCGTTGTTGGGGGGCACGGCTACACCTTC.

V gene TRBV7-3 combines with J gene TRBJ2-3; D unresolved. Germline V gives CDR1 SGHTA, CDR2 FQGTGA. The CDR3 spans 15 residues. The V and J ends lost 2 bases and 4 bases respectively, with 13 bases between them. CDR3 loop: CASSLGSTGPDTQYF. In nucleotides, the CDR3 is TGTGCCAGCAGCTTAGGCAGTACGGGCCCAGATACGCAGTATTTT. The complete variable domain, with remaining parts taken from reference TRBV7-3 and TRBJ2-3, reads GAGVSQTPSNKVTEKGKYVELRCDPISGHTALYWYRQSLGQGPEFLIYFQGTGAADDSGLPNDRFFAVRPEGSVSTLKIQRTERGDSAVYLCASSLGSTGPDTQYFGPGTRLTVL.

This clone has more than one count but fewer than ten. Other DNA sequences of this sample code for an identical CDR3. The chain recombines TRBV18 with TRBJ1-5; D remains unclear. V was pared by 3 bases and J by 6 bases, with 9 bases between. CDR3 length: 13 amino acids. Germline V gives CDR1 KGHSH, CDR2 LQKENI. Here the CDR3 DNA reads TGTGCCAGCTCACCGCCGCTGGGTCAGCCCCAGCATTTT. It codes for CASSPPLGQPQHF.

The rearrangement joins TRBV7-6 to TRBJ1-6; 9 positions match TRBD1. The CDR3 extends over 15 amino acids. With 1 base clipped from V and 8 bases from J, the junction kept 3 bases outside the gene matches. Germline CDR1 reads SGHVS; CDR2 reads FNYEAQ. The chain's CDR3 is CASSLGQGGHSPLHF. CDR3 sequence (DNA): TGTGCCAGCAGCTTAGGACAGGGGGGCCATTCACCCCTCCACTTT.

CDR3 in DNA: TGTGCCAGCAGCTGGGGGACGGTCGTTCTTAACTATGGCTACACCTTC. Protein: CASSWGTVVLNYGYTF. This chain links TRBV5-6 with TRBJ1-2; D might be TRBD1 (5 bases). Trimming pared 3 bases from V and 1 base from J, leaving 16 bases between. CDR1 is SGHDT, CDR2 YYEEEE, per germline. The CDR3 spans 16 residues.

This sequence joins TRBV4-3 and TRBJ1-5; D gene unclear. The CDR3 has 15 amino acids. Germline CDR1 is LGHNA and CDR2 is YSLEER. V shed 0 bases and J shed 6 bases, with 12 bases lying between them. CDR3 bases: TGCGCCAGCAGCCAAGATTACGCGGGTTTTCAGCCCCAGCATTTT. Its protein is CASSQDYAGFQPQHF.

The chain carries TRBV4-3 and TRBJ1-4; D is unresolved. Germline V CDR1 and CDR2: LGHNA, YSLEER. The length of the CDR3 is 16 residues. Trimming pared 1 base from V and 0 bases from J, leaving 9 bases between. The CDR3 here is CASSQGEMATNEKLFF. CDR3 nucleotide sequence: TGCGCCAGCAGCCAAGGAGAGATGGCAACTAATGAAAAACTGTTTTTT.